This is a list of T cell receptor beta chains from one sample in a study of T cell repertoires in cytomegalovirus infection. TCRdb reprocessed the reads via MiXCR and lists one record per CDR3 protein. The data show hundreds of thousands of distinct CDR3 sequences, with just under 30% seen just once and roughly 20% held by the top ten. These receptors' targets are unknown. Specimen: cultured PBMCs, collected from culture after CMV antigen stimulation. These receptors all stem from a human donor in good health (CMV status not recorded). Some clones in this sample may be carry-over from other donors' samples. The CDR3 runs from the conserved cysteine through the conserved F or W. The D gene is left open where the match is weak. Clone size is given for some rows only: seen once, a few or many times, or a class if the clone is expanded.

j_call | clone_size | d_call | v_call | cdr3_nt | cdr3_aa
TRBJ1-2 | many | TRBD1 | TRBV12-3/TRBV12-4 | TGTGCCAGCAGTCCCGGGACAGAAAACTATGGCTACACCTTC | CASSPGTENYGYTF
TRBJ1-1 | few | TRBD1 | TRBV7-9 | TGTGCCAGCAGCTTAGCTGCTGGGACAGGCCACACTGAAGCTTTCTTT | CASSLAAGTGHTEAFF
TRBJ2-7 | . | . | TRBV5-6 | TGTGCCAGCAGCTTGGTTTACGTCCGGGACGAGCAGTACTTC | CASSLVYVRDEQYF
TRBJ1-5 | few | . | TRBV20-1 | TGCAGTGCTAGAGATTCGGCCAGCAATCAGCCCCAGCATTTT | CSARDSASNQPQHF
TRBJ1-2 | . | . | TRBV3-1 | TGTGCCAGCAGCCCTCTGAGGGGAAACTCCGGCTACACCTTC | CASSPLRGNSGYTF
TRBJ2-7 | . | TRBD2 | TRBV12-3/TRBV12-4 | TGTGCCAGCAGCCCAAGCGGGAGGCCCTACGAGCAGTACTTC | CASSPSGRPYEQYF
TRBJ2-7 | . | . | TRBV6-1 | TGTGCCAGCAGTGAAAGGTGGGAGAGTCACTCCTACGAGCAGTACTTC | CASSERWESHSYEQYF
TRBJ2-3 | . | TRBD1 | TRBV7-8 | TGTGCCAGCAGCCGACAGGGACCGACAGATACGCAGTATTTT | CASSRQGPTDTQYF
TRBJ2-2 | few | TRBD1 | TRBV25-1 | TGTGCCAGCAGTGACCTGGACAGGGGAAACACCGGGGAGCTGTTTTTT | CASSDLDRGNTGELFF
TRBJ2-1 | . | . | TRBV7-2 | TGTGCCAGCAGCTTACGGGGGGCGGATGAGCAGTTCTTC | CASSLRGADEQFF
TRBJ2-2 | . | TRBD2 | TRBV6-5 | TGTGCCAGCAGTTCCACTCTGCGGCTAGCGGGACCACCCGGGGAGCTGTTTTTT | CASSSTLRLAGPPGELFF
TRBJ2-7 | . | . | TRBV28 | TGTGCCAGCAGTTTGGCAGGGCACTACGAGCAGTACTTC | CASSLAGHYEQYF
TRBJ1-2 | few | . | TRBV28 | TGTGCCAGCAGTTTATCCAGGGGAGTAAACTATGGCTACACCTTC | CASSLSRGVNYGYTF
TRBJ2-7 | once | TRBD2 | TRBV15 | TGTGCCACCAGCAGTGAACTAGCGGGAGGGCCGGTATCCTACGAGCAGTACTTC | CATSSELAGGPVSYEQYF
TRBJ2-7 | . | . | TRBV4-1 | TGCGCCAGCAGCCAAGTAGTCCTTTCCTCCTACGAGCAGTACTTC | CASSQVVLSSYEQYF
TRBJ1-1 | few | TRBD1 | TRBV7-9 | TGTGCCAGCAGCTCCCCTAACAGGGGCCCTTTTGGTGATACTGAAGCTTTCTTT | CASSSPNRGPFGDTEAFF
TRBJ2-1 | . | TRBD2 | TRBV19 | TGTGCCAGTAGTATAGGCCTAGCGGGGAGTCCCCACAATGAGCAGTTCTTC | CASSIGLAGSPHNEQFF
TRBJ2-1 | few | TRBD2 | TRBV20-1 | TGCAGTGCTCCCCGGGTAGCGGGGGGGCAAGGCAATGAGCAGTTCTTC | CSAPRVAGGQGNEQFF
TRBJ1-5 | few | TRBD1 | TRBV7-2 | TGTGCCAGCAGCTTAACCGGGACAGGGGGCGGTCAGCCCCAGCATTTT | CASSLTGTGGGQPQHF
TRBJ2-5 | . | TRBD2 | TRBV6-5 | TGTGCCAGCAGTCGGACTAGCGGGGTCCAAGAGACCCAGTACTTC | CASSRTSGVQETQYF
TRBJ2-3 | . | TRBD1 | TRBV28 | TGTGCCAGCAGTCCTAGGCCGGGACAGGGGGCAGATACGCAGTATTTT | CASSPRPGQGADTQYF
TRBJ1-2 | many | . | TRBV12-3/TRBV12-4 | TGTGCCAGCAGTTTAGTAGGGGATGGCTACACCTTC | CASSLVGDGYTF
TRBJ1-6 | many | . | TRBV7-9 | TGTGCCAGCAGCCTCGAGAGCGGGGTTTCACCCCTCCACTTT | CASSLESGVSPLHF
TRBJ2-5 | . | TRBD2 | TRBV6-5 | TGTGCCAGCAGGTCTAGCGGGGGCCTTAGTGAGACCCAGTACTTC | CASRSSGGLSETQYF
TRBJ2-3 | many | . | TRBV7-3 | TGTGCCAGCAGCGCGGGACTCCATTCTAGCACAGATACGCAGTATTTT | CASSAGLHSSTDTQYF
TRBJ2-3 | . | TRBD1 | TRBV24-1 | TGTGCCACCAGTGACTGGGGACAGGGGGGTGATACGCAGTATTTT | CATSDWGQGGDTQYF
TRBJ2-7 | . | . | TRBV12-3/TRBV12-4 | TGTGCCAGCAGTTTGATTCGCGAGCAGTACTTC | CASSLIREQYF
TRBJ1-2 | few | . | TRBV12-3/TRBV12-4 | TGTGCCAGCAGTAGGGACTGGTCCGATGGCTACACCTTC | CASSRDWSDGYTF
TRBJ2-2 | . | . | TRBV28 | TGTGCCAGCCTGCAGGGAAGCTACACCGGGGAGCTGTTTTTT | CASLQGSYTGELFF
TRBJ1-2 | few | . | TRBV29-1 | TGCAGCGTTGAAGGCTGGATGGGAAATGGCTACACCTTC | CSVEGWMGNGYTF
TRBJ2-3 | . | TRBD1 | TRBV7-6 | TGTGCCAGCAGCTCAGTCGGGACAGGAGGCACAGATACGCAGTATTTT | CASSSVGTGGTDTQYF
TRBJ1-6 | few | TRBD1 | TRBV5-1 | TGCGCCAGCAGCATACCGACAGGGGCGCTTGACAATTCACCCCTCCACTTT | CASSIPTGALDNSPLHF
TRBJ1-1 | . | . | TRBV6-1 | TGTGCCAGCAGTGAATTGCTGGAGGCAGCTTTCTTT | CASSELLEAAFF
TRBJ1-2 | few | . | TRBV4-1 | TGCGCCAGCAGCCAAGCGCAGGGTGCTGGCTACACCTTC | CASSQAQGAGYTF
TRBJ1-3 | few | . | TRBV12-3/TRBV12-4 | TGTGCCAGCAGTTCGGTGCTGACCTCTGGAAACACCATATATTTT | CASSSVLTSGNTIYF
TRBJ1-1 | . | . | TRBV19 | TGTGCCAGTAGTATGGAGGGTAGAGGCACTGAAGCTTTCTTT | CASSMEGRGTEAFF
TRBJ1-2 | once | TRBD1 | TRBV18 | TGTGCCAGCTCCCCACGGGACAGTCCCTATGGAGGCTACACCTTC | CASSPRDSPYGGYTF
TRBJ1-4 | few | . | TRBV10-3 | TGTGCCATCAGGGACAATGAAAAACTGTTTTTT | CAIRDNEKLFF
TRBJ2-6 | few | . | TRBV29-1 | TGCAGCCCAAATAGTGAGACAGGCAGAAAAAACTCTGGGGCCAACGTCCTGACTTTC | CSPNSETGRKNSGANVLTF
TRBJ1-2 | . | TRBD1 | TRBV13 | TGTGCCAGCAGCTCATGGACAGGGCAAAATAGCTACACCTTC | CASSSWTGQNSYTF
TRBJ1-1 | many | . | TRBV7-2 | TGTGCCAGCGGTACAGGGATGAACACTGAAGCTTTCTTT | CASGTGMNTEAFF
TRBJ1-2 | . | . | TRBV7-2 | TGTGCCAGCAGCTTAGCGGGCGGGCAGGGCTCCTATGGCTACACCTTC | CASSLAGGQGSYGYTF
TRBJ2-7 | . | . | TRBV11-2 | TGTGCCAGCAGCCCCGATCAATCCCAGGGAAGGGACTCCTACGAGCAGTACTTC | CASSPDQSQGRDSYEQYF
TRBJ1-5 | once | . | TRBV19 | TGTGCCAGTAGTACCCAGACGGGGGGTCAGCCCCAGCATTTT | CASSTQTGGQPQHF
TRBJ1-3 | . | . | TRBV15 | TGTGCCACCAGCAGAGTGAAAACCAACTCTGGAAACACCATATATTTT | CATSRVKTNSGNTIYF
TRBJ1-2 | . | . | TRBV28 | TGTGCCAGCAGTTTATCGACAGCAGGAGGCTATGGCTACACCTTC | CASSLSTAGGYGYTF
TRBJ2-3 | . | TRBD2 | TRBV28 | TGTGCCAGCAGTTTGGGACTAGCGGGAGCAGTAGATACGCAGTATTTT | CASSLGLAGAVDTQYF
TRBJ2-1 | . | TRBD2 | TRBV11-1 | TGTGCCAGCAGCCCCCACGTAGGGACTAGCAGGAATGAGCAGTTCTTC | CASSPHVGTSRNEQFF
TRBJ2-3 | few | . | TRBV19 | TGTGCCAGTAGTAACCAGGGCGCAGATACGCAGTATTTT | CASSNQGADTQYF
TRBJ1-2 | . | . | TRBV28 | TGTGCCAGCTGCTTAGGGCCGTCAGCCTCGGGCTACACCTTC | CASCLGPSASGYTF
TRBJ1-2 | . | . | TRBV19 | TGTGCCAGTAGTACCGACAGCTATGGCTACACCTTC | CASSTDSYGYTF
TRBJ1-3 | . | . | TRBV19 | TGTGCCAGTAGTGCCCGGGACCTTCAAAACACCATATATTTT | CASSARDLQNTIYF